This entry describes one T cell receptor (beta chain). Its antigen remains unidentified. The data were taken from a study of tumor-infiltrating lymphocytes in primary liver carcinoma. In the study overall: These patients were men and women whose ages were 30 to 69 years.

V dropped 6 bases and J dropped 8 bases, with 17 bases sitting between them. The CDR3 is 14 amino acids. Germline V gene lookup returns CDR1 MRHNA and CDR2 SNTAGT. A primer matching the constant region was used to make TCR beta cDNA from 500 to 650 ng of total RNA. Nested multiplex PCR, run for three rounds with slightly modified ARM-PCR, yielded TCR beta libraries. TRBV1-TRBV30 forward and Cbeta reverse primers drove the first two approximately 11-cycle rounds. TCRdb re-called the multiplex PCR reads through MiXCR, storing one row per CDR3 protein. The sample has tens of thousands of distinct CDR3 sequences, roughly 69% seen once. Unsorted bulk tissue of roughly 19-30 mg yielded co-extracted RNA and DNA. Study-wide results and limits: Significantly larger top-250-clone fractions were found in tumors than in blood (p = 0.039).

This chain joins TRBV6-4 and TRBJ2-1; D is unclear. The receptor's source is a man aged 35 to 55 with primary liver carcinoma and hepatitis B virus infection. Specimen: tumor-adjacent normal liver tissue. The CDR3 here is CASSARGIEDEQFF. DNA for the CDR3: TGTGCCAGCAGCGCACGTGGGATTGAAGATGAGCAGTTCTTC.